Sequencing of this T cell receptor (beta chain) was carried out in a study of blood T cells in healthy people across ages. Study-level points and caveats: Donor CMV status was unknown, possibly confounding expanded clonotype changes. There were more naive CD4+ cells and higher diversity in long-lived donors than in aged donors.

Notes on this clonotype: What it binds is unknown.

V lost 5 bases and J 1 base, leaving 13 bases between the germline ends. This CDR3 is built from 15 residues. Germline CDR1 SGHRS, CDR2 YFSETQ. A second PCR, run for about 7 to 11 cycles, used a sample-barcoded 5' primer plus a J-beta primer mix. Each cDNA molecule received a tag from a template-switch adaptor that had 12 random nucleotides. TCRdb reprocessed the 5' RACE reads with MiXCR, giving one entry per CDR3 protein. The table records more than 1.4 million distinct CDR3 sequences, 40% to 50% of them present only once. The people who gave samples were healthy Caucasians from Russia, aged about 6 to 100.

This TCR derives from a woman in her late teens or twenties in good health. The sequenced sample consisted of blood. The chain uses TRBV5-1 and TRBJ2-1, with D possibly TRBD1 on 7 matching bases. CDR3 amino acids: CASRPQGGSYNEQFF. The CDR3 DNA sequence: TGCGCCAGCAGACCTCAGGGGGGTTCCTACAATGAGCAGTTCTTC.